Listed below are T cell receptor beta chains from one sample, sequenced in a study of shared clonotypes between healthy human individuals. The protocol was immunoSEQ multiplex PCR, while the TCRdb copy is restricted to in-frame clones and leaves out a portion. The data hold 2,500,000 or so clones, with over 85% observed a single time. Sequenced input: naive CD4+ T cells from PBMCs. The receptors originated from a man between 18 and 29 years old in good health. Some clones in this sample may be carry-over from other donors' samples. The CDR3 runs from the conserved cysteine through the conserved F or W. Fields, in order: V gene, J gene, CDR3 protein.

TRBV29-1	TRBJ1-2	CSVASNYGYTF
TRBV5-1	TRBJ2-7	CASSLTGGPYEQYF
TRBV11-3	TRBJ2-3	CASSRDSSSTDTQYF
TRBV7-6	TRBJ2-1	CASSQLDRSYNEQFF
TRBV5-1	TRBJ1-4	CASSLLAQGGEKLFF
TRBV15	TRBJ2-7	CATSPLRVRTAGEQYF
TRBV18	TRBJ2-7	CASSPYRSYEQYF
TRBV5-1	TRBJ2-4	CASNQAGDGWNIQYF
TRBV7-8	TRBJ2-2	CASSLGSGGPNTGELFF
TRBV7-2	TRBJ2-1	CASSLLTQLNEQFF
TRBV28	TRBJ2-5	CASRPGGQETQYF
TRBV7-9	TRBJ1-1	CASSVDSNTEAFF
TRBV30	TRBJ1-3	CAWSGGSSSGNTIYF
TRBV5-5	TRBJ2-7	CASSLRTGGYEQYF
TRBV19	TRBJ2-5	CASKNRGEKVETQYF